The rows below give T cell receptor beta chains drawn from one sample of a study of radiation and T cells in renal cell carcinoma. Sequencing used immunoSEQ multiplex PCR; TCRdb keeps in-frame clones, though not all of them. This repertoire shows about 130,000 clones, 88% found once; its top ten account for 5.8%. The sequencing here drew on blood, taken from a patient whose treatment included radiotherapy and nephrectomy. Every receptor here comes from a woman aged 70-85 years with renal cell carcinoma. Both conserved end residues are part of each CDR3. D genes are given only for firm matches. Some rows mark clone size as missing; the rest say once, few, many or name a class of expanded clone.

J gene: TRBJ2-1; V gene: TRBV29-1; clone size: -; D gene: TRBD2; CDR3 DNA: TGCAGCGTCACCCTGGGGGCAGCGGGGGCCTACAATGAGCAGTTCTTC; CDR3 protein: CSVTLGAAGAYNEQFF
J gene: TRBJ2-7; V gene: TRBV7-2; clone size: -; D gene: TRBD1; CDR3 DNA: TGTGCCAGCAGCTTTTGGACAGGATCCTACGAGCAGTACTTC; CDR3 protein: CASSFWTGSYEQYF
J gene: TRBJ2-6; V gene: TRBV25-1; clone size: -; D gene: -; CDR3 DNA: TGTGCCAGCAGTGACAGCCCCTCTGGGGCCAACGTCCTGACTTTC; CDR3 protein: CASSDSPSGANVLTF
J gene: TRBJ2-5; V gene: TRBV6-5; clone size: -; D gene: -; CDR3 DNA: TGTGCCAGCAGTAGAGAGAGTATAAGGGAGGTCCAGTACTTC; CDR3 protein: CASSRESIREVQYF
J gene: TRBJ1-1; V gene: TRBV28; clone size: few; D gene: -; CDR3 DNA: TGTGCCAGCAGTTTGGGGGCCAGGTCGGGGACTGAAGCTTTCTTT; CDR3 protein: CASSLGARSGTEAFF
J gene: TRBJ2-1; V gene: TRBV14; clone size: -; D gene: -; CDR3 DNA: TGTGCCAGCAGCCCTTCTTGGGGGTACAATGAGCAGTTCTTC; CDR3 protein: CASSPSWGYNEQFF
J gene: TRBJ1-5; V gene: TRBV7-9; clone size: -; D gene: -; CDR3 DNA: TGTGCCAGCAGCTTAAGGGAGTTTCAGCCCCAGCATTTT; CDR3 protein: CASSLREFQPQHF
J gene: TRBJ2-2; V gene: TRBV19; clone size: -; D gene: TRBD2; CDR3 DNA: TGTGCCAGTTTCCGCGGGGGGACCACCGGGGAGCTGTTTTTT; CDR3 protein: CASFRGGTTGELFF
J gene: TRBJ2-3; V gene: TRBV5-4; clone size: -; D gene: TRBD2; CDR3 DNA: TGTGCCAGCAGCCACCGATCGCGGGGGGCTAGCACAGATACGCAGTATTTT; CDR3 protein: CASSHRSRGASTDTQYF
J gene: TRBJ1-2; V gene: TRBV2; clone size: -; D gene: -; CDR3 DNA: TGTGCCAGCAGGGACGGCTACACCTTC; CDR3 protein: CASRDGYTF
J gene: TRBJ1-4; V gene: TRBV23-1; clone size: -; D gene: -; CDR3 DNA: TGCGCCAGCAGTCAATCCGGTGGCGAAAAACTGTTTTTT; CDR3 protein: CASSQSGGEKLFF
J gene: TRBJ2-5; V gene: TRBV5-4; clone size: -; D gene: -; CDR3 DNA: TGTGCCAGCAGCAGCCCCCAGGGGGGTCAAGAGACCCAGTACTTC; CDR3 protein: CASSSPQGGQETQYF
J gene: TRBJ1-3; V gene: TRBV7-2; clone size: -; D gene: -; CDR3 DNA: TGTGCCAGCAGCTTTAGCGGGGGCTCGTTTTCCGGAAACACCATATATTTT; CDR3 protein: CASSFSGGSFSGNTIYF
J gene: TRBJ2-3; V gene: TRBV7-8; clone size: -; D gene: -; CDR3 DNA: TGTGCCAGCAGCTTAGTTGGAGGAACAGATACGCAGTATTTT; CDR3 protein: CASSLVGGTDTQYF
J gene: TRBJ1-2; V gene: TRBV6-6; clone size: -; D gene: -; CDR3 DNA: TGTGCCAGCGAATCTTCCTTTCAGCGAAGGGGCTACACCTTC; CDR3 protein: CASESSFQRRGYTF
J gene: TRBJ2-7; V gene: TRBV2; clone size: -; D gene: -; CDR3 DNA: TGTGCCAGCAGTCCGGGACCGGGATTTGGTGAGCAGTACTTC; CDR3 protein: CASSPGPGFGEQYF
J gene: TRBJ2-1; V gene: TRBV5-1; clone size: -; D gene: TRBD2; CDR3 DNA: TGCGCCAGCAGCTATAAAGCGGGGGGGATAAGTGGTGAGCAGTTCTTC; CDR3 protein: CASSYKAGGISGEQFF
J gene: TRBJ2-3; V gene: TRBV19; clone size: -; D gene: TRBD2; CDR3 DNA: TGTGCCAGCTCCAAACCCGGCGGGGGGCATGGAGATACGCAGTATTTT; CDR3 protein: CASSKPGGGHGDTQYF
J gene: TRBJ1-1; V gene: TRBV28; clone size: -; D gene: TRBD1; CDR3 DNA: TGTGCCAGCAGAGACAGGGTAGCTTTCTTT; CDR3 protein: CASRDRVAFF
J gene: TRBJ1-6; V gene: TRBV27; clone size: -; D gene: -; CDR3 DNA: TGTGCCAGCAGTCCCCGGGGGGCAGGGAATTCACCCCTCCACTTT; CDR3 protein: CASSPRGAGNSPLHF